This T cell receptor (beta chain) was identified during a study of tumor and adjacent non-tumor tissue in lung cancer. Study background: Stage I to III disease affected approximately 11 men and 5 women aged roughly 31 to 85.

No cell sorting was done before RNA was extracted from the tissue. This non-tumor lung sample came from over 3 cm beyond the tumor edge. Between August and November 2014, newly diagnosed, chemotherapy-naive lung cancer patients underwent thoracic surgery in China. In its sample, this clonotype was seen many times. Germline CDR1 and CDR2: SQVTM and ANQGSEA. This CDR3 comprises 13 residues. With 6 bases clipped from V and 5 bases from J, the junction kept 4 bases outside the gene matches. Three rounds of nested PCR, following a modified ARM-PCR protocol, produced the TCRbeta library. TCRdb re-analysed the multiplex PCR reads in MiXCR, keeping a single row per CDR3 protein. The sample holds 40,000 to 45,000 distinct CDR3 sequences; less than 70% are singletons and the top ten take around 19%.

The chain is built from TRBV29-1 and TRBJ1-6, with 7 positions matching TRBD1. The sequencing input was distant non-tumor lung tissue. The origin of this receptor is a woman aged 40-49 years with non-small cell lung cancer. CDR3 in amino acids: CSVSQGNNSPLHF. Here the CDR3 DNA reads TGCAGCGTCTCACAGGGGAATAATTCACCCCTCCACTTT.